Presented here are 29 T cell receptor beta chains from one specimen sequenced in a study of blood T cell repertoires in COVID-19. Data came from immunoSEQ multiplex PCR; TCRdb stores just in-frame clones and leaves some out. The table lists about 480,000 clones, 70% to 90% of them singletons. The sequenced sample was PBMCs or T cells enriched from blood (not recorded which). The source of these receptors is a woman aged 40 to 49 who had recovered from COVID-19.

The sample holds a few counts of this clone. This chain links TRBV28 with TRBJ1-5; 7 positions match TRBD1. This CDR3 contains 17 residues. The ends lost 5 bases at V and 0 bases at J; junction bases unmatched: 10. Germline V lookup: CDR1 MDHEN, CDR2 SYDVKM. Written as DNA, the CDR3 is TGTGCCAGCAGTCCCCAGGGGGGACAATATAGCAATCAGCCCCAGCATTTT. Translation gives CASSPQGGQYSNQPQHF. Full variable domain (remainder filled in from reference TRBV28 and TRBJ1-5): DVKVTQSSRYLVKRTGEKVFLECVQDMDHENMFWYRQDPGLGLRLIYFSYDVKMKEKGDIPEGYSVSREKKERFSLILESASTNQTSMYLCASSPQGGQYSNQPQHFGDGTRLSIL.

This chain joins TRBV2 and TRBJ1-2; 7 bases agree with TRBD1. Germline V gene lookup returns CDR1 SNHLY and CDR2 FYNNEI. After removal of 4 bases from V and 4 bases from J, the junction contained 6 bases not matched to a gene. The CDR3 is made up of 14 amino acids. CDR3 sequence reads: CASSGDSAIYGYTF. CDR3 bases: TGTGCCAGCAGTGGGGACAGCGCCATCTATGGCTACACCTTC.

The CDR3 region is CASSYEPWVSGTRNTEAFF. The CDR3 nucleotides read TGTGCCAGCAGTTACGAACCGTGGGTGTCGGGGACTCGGAACACTGAAGCTTTCTTT. The chain is built from TRBV6-2 or TRBV6-3 and TRBJ1-1, with a tentative D call TRBD1 (5 bases). The CDR3 runs 19 residues. Trimming took 2 bases from V and 1 from J, leaving 23 bases between them. The germline CDR1 and CDR2 sequences are MNHEY and SVGEGT.

The chain employs TRBV15 and TRBJ1-2, with 7 bases matching TRBD1. Germline V gene sequence: CDR1 LNHNV, CDR2 YYDKDF (reference sequence). This CDR3 contains 15 residues. With 5 bases clipped from V and 0 bases from J, the junction kept 6 bases outside the gene matches. The CDR3 region has the DNA TGTGCCACCAGCTTCGACAGGGAGTCTAACTATGGCTACACCTTC. This codes for CATSFDRESNYGYTF.

The rearrangement links TRBV11-2 to TRBJ2-1; weak D call: TRBD1 (6 bases). This CDR3 contains 16 residues. Trimming took 1 base from V and 1 from J, leaving 11 bases between them. Germline V CDR1 and CDR2: SGHAT, FQNNGV. The CDR3 loop reads CASSLAPGASYNEQFF. The CDR3 DNA is TGTGCCAGCAGCTTAGCCCCAGGGGCATCCTACAATGAGCAGTTCTTC. The whole variable domain, filled in from reference TRBV11-2 and TRBJ2-1, reads EAGVAQSPRYKIIEKRQSVAFWCNPISGHATLYWYQQILGQGPKLLIQFQNNGVVDDSQLPKDRFSAERLKGVDSTLKIQPAKLEDSAVYLCASSLAPGASYNEQFFGPGTRLTVL.

The chain is built from TRBV2 and TRBJ2-7; 9 nucleotides agree with TRBD1. The CDR3 is made up of 15 amino acids. The junction had 11 bases not matched to a gene; V was cut back by 6 bases and J by 5 bases. Germline V lookup: CDR1 SNHLY, CDR2 FYNNEI. The CDR3 loop reads CASRKRDRDLHEQYF. CDR3 in DNA: TGTGCCAGCAGGAAAAGGGACAGGGATCTCCACGAGCAGTACTTC. Full variable domain (rest looked up from reference TRBV2 and TRBJ2-7): EPEVTQTPSHQVTQMGQEVILRCVPISNHLYFYWYRQILGQKVEFLVSFYNNEISEKSEIFDDQFSVERPDGSNFTLKIRSTKLEDSAMYFCASRKRDRDLHEQYFGPGTRLTVT.

The chain combines TRBV3-1 (or the pseudogene TRBV3-2) with TRBJ2-2, with D perhaps matching TRBD2 (6 bases). The ends were cut back, 4 bases at V and 3 bases at J, with 12 bases in the middle. The CDR3 totals 15 residues. Looked up from germline, CDR1 is LGHDT and CDR2 is YNNKEL (reference sequence). The CDR3 coding sequence is TGTGCCAGCAGCCGACCGGGGGATTACACCGGGGAGCTGTTTTTT. It is translated as CASSRPGDYTGELFF.

The J gene is TRBJ2-1, the V gene TRBV5-5; D might be TRBD2 (5 bases). The V end lost 4 bases, the J end lost 7 bases, and 15 bases lay between the germline ends. The CDR3 runs to 14 residues. Per the germline V gene, CDR1 is SGHKS and CDR2 is YYEKEE (reference sequence). CDR3 amino acids: CASSPTPSGNEQFF. DNA for the CDR3: TGTGCCAGCAGCCCAACACCCTCGGGGAATGAGCAGTTCTTC.

J is TRBJ1-1 and V is TRBV12-3 or TRBV12-4; 7 bases match TRBD1. J was trimmed by 6 bases and V by 4 bases; bases with no gene match: 5. This CDR3 has 13 amino acids. DNA for the CDR3: TGTGCCAGCAGTTCCACAGGGGAAGCTGAAGCTTTCTTT. Translating gives CASSSTGEAEAFF.

In DNA, the CDR3 is TGTGCCAGCGCATCCCTCTCGGGAGATACGCAGTATTTT. It yields the protein CASASLSGDTQYF. This chain links TRBV18 with TRBJ2-3; D gene unclear. There are 13 residues in the CDR3. From germline, CDR1 is KGHSH and CDR2 LQKENI. Trimming removed 8 bases at V and 5 bases at J, with 14 bases between.

This clone has more than one count but fewer than ten. The V call is TRBV6-5, the J call TRBJ2-7, with a possible D match to TRBD2 (5 bases). The V gene lost 0 bases and the J gene lost 3 bases, with 12 bases spanning the gap. Per germline, CDR1 MNHEY and CDR2 SVGAGI. CDR3 length: 15 residues. This CDR3 reads CASSYSAPGSYEQYF. The CDR3 DNA is TGTGCCAGCAGTTACTCGGCCCCGGGGAGCTACGAGCAGTACTTC.

The rearrangement joins TRBV7-9 to TRBJ1-1, with TRBD1 matching over 7 bases. Trimming cost V 6 bases and J 5 bases; bases outside gene matches: 12. CDR1 is SEHNR and CDR2 is FQNEAQ in the germline V gene (reference sequence). CDR3 length: 15 amino acids. CDR3: CASSSDRVRGTEAFF. CDR3 coding DNA: TGTGCCAGCAGTTCTGACAGGGTGAGGGGGACTGAAGCTTTCTTT.

This clone was found once. The rearrangement links TRBV7-9 to TRBJ1-2; D not resolved. V was cut by 1 base and J by 6 bases, with 12 bases left in between. Looked up from germline, CDR1 is SEHNR and CDR2 is FQNEAQ (reference sequence). The CDR3 consists of 14 residues. CDR3: CASSLGVSADGYTF. CDR3 nucleotide sequence: TGTGCCAGCAGCTTAGGAGTCAGCGCAGATGGCTACACCTTC.

The chain combines TRBV7-9 with TRBJ1-5; a weak D match, TRBD1 (5 bases). CDR3 size: 15 residues. The V gene's germline CDR1 is SEHNR and CDR2 FQNEAQ (reference sequence). The V end was cut by 1 base, the J end by 0 bases, with 7 bases between. The CDR3 region is CASSLGDYSNQPQHF. The CDR3 DNA reads as TGTGCCAGCAGCTTAGGGGACTATAGCAATCAGCCCCAGCATTTT.

This chain links TRBV21-1 with TRBJ2-5; TRBD1, the table's D call, lacks a check against the DNA. TRBV21-1 constitutes a pseudogene. The CDR3 runs to 16 residues. The CDR3 here is CASSTPGQGGHETQYF. CDR3 DNA sequence: TGTGCCAGCAGCACCCCGGGACAGGGGGGGCATGAGACCCAGTACTTC.

This clone has just one count. The chain links TRBV12-5 to TRBJ2-7, with 14 bases lining up with TRBD2. This CDR3 comprises 15 residues. Trimming removed 5 bases from V and 7 bases from J; junction bases left unmatched: 7. From germline, CDR1 is LGHNT and CDR2 FRNRAP. CDR3 DNA: TGTGCTAGTGGTCCCGGGACTAGCGGGAGTCAAGAGCAGTACTTC. Its protein is CASGPGTSGSQEQYF.

This chain links TRBV6-6 with TRBJ1-6; perhaps TRBD1 as D (5 bases). V lost 5 bases to trimming and J lost 4 bases, with 18 bases between them. Germline CDR1 MNHNY, CDR2 SVGAGI (reference sequence). CDR3 length: 17 residues. The CDR3 bases are TGTGCCAGCAGTCCCAGGGCCCCGGTTTCATATAATTCACCCCTCCACTTT. It yields the protein CASSPRAPVSYNSPLHF.

CDR3 sequence: CASSYSGGTGVEKLFF. In DNA, the CDR3 is TGTGCCAGCAGTTACTCGGGCGGGACAGGGGTAGAAAAACTGTTTTTT. This chain uses TRBV6-5 with TRBJ1-4; 10 bases align to TRBD1. V trimming: 0 bases; J trimming: 8 bases; junction bases outside the gene matches: 6. Looked up from germline, CDR1 is MNHEY and CDR2 is SVGAGI. The CDR3 contains 16 residues.

This chain joins TRBV4-1 and TRBJ2-7, with 7 bases aligning to TRBD1. Trimming at V came to 1 base and at J to 1 base, leaving 16 bases not matched to a gene. Looked up from germline, CDR1 is MGHRA and CDR2 is YSYEKL. This CDR3 region has 19 residues. The chain's CDR3 is CASSQAEVSGQEGSYEQYF. The DNA of the CDR3 is TGCGCCAGCAGCCAAGCTGAGGTGTCCGGACAGGAAGGTTCCTACGAGCAGTACTTC.

As to this clone: Other DNA sequences in this sample translate to the same CDR3. This sequence joins TRBV7-2 and TRBJ2-1, with unresolved D. The CDR3 loop spans 15 amino acids. V gave up 2 bases and J gave up 1 base, with 9 bases separating them. Germline CDR1 and CDR2: SGHTA and FQGNSA. CDR3 nucleotide sequence: TGTGCCAGCAGCTTACTCGGAGTGTCCTACAATGAGCAGTTCTTC. This encodes CASSLLGVSYNEQFF.

V gene TRBV27 combines with J gene TRBJ2-7; 10 bases map to TRBD1. J lost 5 bases, V lost 6 bases, and 13 bases had no gene match. The CDR3 is made up of 16 amino acids. The V gene's germline CDR1 is MNHEY and CDR2 SMNVEV (reference sequence). The CDR3 sequence: CASSTYIRDRGDEQYF. CDR3 in DNA: TGTGCCAGCAGCACATACATCCGGGACAGGGGTGACGAGCAGTACTTC.

V usage is TRBV7-8 and J usage is TRBJ1-1; 7 bases align to TRBD1. The germline V gene encodes CDR1 SGHVS and CDR2 FQNEAQ. CDR3 size: 18 residues. V was clipped by 2 bases and J by 1 base; unmatched bases: 13. CDR3: CASSLSAPNRGKNTEAFF. In DNA form, the CDR3 reads TGTGCCAGCAGCTTATCGGCCCCGAACAGGGGTAAGAACACTGAAGCTTTCTTT.

The chain carries TRBV30 and TRBJ2-2; TRBD1 matches at 10 bases. The CDR3 extends over 16 amino acids. The germline CDR1 and CDR2 sequences are GTSNPN and SVGIG (reference sequence). Losses at the gene ends were 2 bases for V and 5 bases for J; bases not matched to a gene: 8. Here the CDR3 reads CAWSSYPGQGTGELFF. The CDR3 DNA is TGTGCCTGGAGTAGCTATCCGGGACAGGGGACCGGGGAGCTGTTTTTT.

The chain has TRBV5-1 and TRBJ2-1, with D possibly matching TRBD2 (6 bases). This CDR3 has 15 amino acids. The V gene lost 4 bases and the J gene lost 0 bases, with 11 bases spanning the gap. In germline, CDR1 is SGHRS, CDR2 YFSETQ. The CDR3 nucleotides read TGCGCCAGCAGCCGGGACTCGCCCTCCTACAATGAGCAGTTCTTC. It translates to CASSRDSPSYNEQFF.

This clone was counted once. J is TRBJ1-2 and V is TRBV7-9; 7 nucleotides line up with TRBD1. In germline, CDR1 is SEHNR, CDR2 FQNEAQ (reference sequence). The length of the CDR3 is 16 residues. The V and J ends lost 0 bases and 8 bases, in that order; junction bases with no gene match: 12. The CDR3 region is CASSLAGGGGTKGYTF. The CDR3 DNA reads TGTGCCAGCAGCTTAGCCGGAGGGGGCGGAACGAAGGGCTACACCTTC.

This sequence joins TRBV9 and TRBJ2-1; D ambiguous. The CDR3 runs 15 residues. Germline CDR1 SGDLS, CDR2 YYNGEE. The V end was cut by 0 bases, the J end by 6 bases, with 13 bases between. The CDR3 DNA follows: TGTGCCAGCAGCGTAGAAACTACACGAACCAATGAGCAGTTCTTC. This codes for CASSVETTRTNEQFF.

This chain's CDR3 is CASSQDPTSGRALGDTQYF. CDR3 sequence (DNA): TGCGCCAGCAGCCAAGATCCGACTAGCGGGAGGGCCTTAGGAGATACGCAGTATTTT. The chain combines TRBV4-3 with TRBJ2-3, with 14 positions matching TRBD2. The CDR3 totals 19 residues. J gave up 5 bases and V 0 bases, and 10 bases lay outside the gene matches. Per germline, CDR1 LGHNA and CDR2 YSLEER.

The chain has TRBV19 and TRBJ1-5; D is perhaps TRBD1 (5 bases). This CDR3 has 12 amino acids. CDR1 and CDR2 (germline): LNHDA, SQIVND (reference sequence). V dropped 6 bases and J dropped 4 bases, with 7 bases sitting between them. This CDR3 reads CASRQVNQPQHF. As DNA, the CDR3 is TGTGCCAGTAGACAGGTTAATCAGCCCCAGCATTTT.

V and J are TRBV20-1 and TRBJ1-1; TRBD1 matches at 7 bases. J gave up 2 bases and V 3 bases, and 6 bases lay outside the gene matches. CDR1 is DFQATT and CDR2 is SNEGSKA in the germline V gene (reference sequence). This CDR3 spans 14 amino acids. The CDR3 reads CSASGGQINTEAFF. The CDR3 nucleotides are TGCAGTGCTAGTGGGGGACAGATTAACACTGAAGCTTTCTTT.